The rows below give T cell receptor beta chains drawn from one sample of a study of T cells in Graves' hyperthyroidism and ophthalmopathy. TCRdb independently ran MiXCR on the multiplex PCR reads; one entry per CDR3 protein. The sample lists about 270,000 distinct CDR3 sequences, 20% to 25% occurring once. The specimen sequenced was blood. All receptors derive from a man aged 25 to 45 with Graves' ophthalmopathy. The CDR3 runs from the conserved cysteine through the conserved F or W. Each record gives: D gene, clone size, V gene, J gene, CDR3 DNA, CDR3 protein. The D gene is left open where the match is weak. Rows give clone size only sometimes, using once, few, many, or a class for an expanded clone.

NA	NA	TRBV5-6	TRBJ1-2	TGTGCCAGCAGCTCGACAGTGGACTATGGCTACACCTTC	CASSSTVDYGYTF
NA	NA	TRBV20-1	TRBJ2-5	TGCAGTGCCGAGGTGCGGAGGGTTCAAGAGACCCAGTACTTC	CSAEVRRVQETQYF
TRBD2	NA	TRBV12-3/TRBV12-4	TRBJ2-7	TGTGCCAGCAGGGGGGGGTCCGAAAGCTCCTACGAGCAGTACTTC	CASRGGSESSYEQYF
NA	many	TRBV3-1	TRBJ2-7	TGTGCCAGCAGCCAGGACACCTACGAGCAGTACTTC	CASSQDTYEQYF
TRBD2	many	TRBV5-6	TRBJ2-3	TGTGCCAGCAGCCAAGGACTAGCGGGAGTATCAGATACGCAGTATTTT	CASSQGLAGVSDTQYF
NA	NA	TRBV6-1	TRBJ2-3	TGTGCCAGCAGTGCGACAGTTTGGGAGGATACGCAGTATTTT	CASSATVWEDTQYF
TRBD1	NA	TRBV10-3	TRBJ1-1	TGTGCCAGCAGGGGGGGCGGGAACACTGAAGCTTTCTTT	CASRGGGNTEAFF
NA	NA	TRBV30	TRBJ2-1	TGTGCCTGGAGTGTAGAGGGGACCGAGTTCTTC	CAWSVEGTEFF
NA	NA	TRBV19	TRBJ1-2	TGTGCCAGTAGTATGGGGTTTCGGGTGTCCTATGGCTACACCTTC	CASSMGFRVSYGYTF
NA	few	TRBV18	TRBJ1-1	TGTGCCAGCTTCGAGGGACATCTGTTGGAAGCTTTCTTT	CASFEGHLLEAFF
TRBD1	many	TRBV12-3/TRBV12-4	TRBJ1-1	TGTGCCAGCAGTTTTCGACAGGGAGAAGCTTTCTTT	CASSFRQGEAFF
NA	NA	TRBV12-3/TRBV12-4	TRBJ2-5	NA	CASSSSDRYSYEQYFGLSRRYF
NA	few	TRBV2	TRBJ2-2	TGTGCCAGCAGTGACCCGGGAATCGGCACCGGGGAGCTGTTTTTT	CASSDPGIGTGELFF
NA	many	TRBV18	TRBJ2-1	TGTGCCAGCTCACCATATACTTACAATGAGCAGTTCTTC	CASSPYTYNEQFF
TRBD2	NA	TRBV5-1	TRBJ2-5	TGCGCCAGCAGGGGGACTATTAAGGAGACCCAGTACTTC	CASRGTIKETQYF
NA	many	TRBV5-1	TRBJ1-1	TGCGCCAGCAGCAGTGATCGCCTCCCGAACACTGAAGCTTTCTTT	CASSSDRLPNTEAFF
NA	NA	TRBV5-1	TRBJ2-7	TGCGCCAGCAGCAGATCGACATCTGAATACGAGCAGTACTTC	CASSRSTSEYEQYF
TRBD1	few	TRBV11-2	TRBJ1-3	TGTGCCAGCAGCTTCCCTGGACAGGGCAACACCATATATTTT	CASSFPGQGNTIYF
NA	NA	TRBV28	TRBJ2-5	TGTGCCAGCAGTCCAGGCGGGACCCAAGAGACCCAGTACTTC	CASSPGGTQETQYF
NA	NA	TRBV9	TRBJ2-1	TGTGCCAGCAGCCCGCTTCGGGAGCCCCCTGAGCAGTTCTTC	CASSPLREPPEQFF
NA	NA	TRBV15	TRBJ2-2	TGTGCCACCAGCAGAGACAAGTACACCGGGGAGCTGTTTTTT	CATSRDKYTGELFF
NA	NA	TRBV12-3/TRBV12-4	TRBJ2-1	TGTGCCAGCAGTTTGAGGACTAACGTCGGTCCTGAGCAGTTCTTC	CASSLRTNVGPEQFF
TRBD2	NA	TRBV14	TRBJ2-7	TGTGCCAGCAGCCAAGAGCGGGGGGGCCCCAACGAGCAGTACTTC	CASSQERGGPNEQYF
NA	NA	TRBV6-1	TRBJ2-4	TGTGCCAGCAGTGAAGTGGCCGGGTCTCTAGCCAAAAACATTCAGTACTTC	CASSEVAGSLAKNIQYF
NA	many	TRBV20-1	TRBJ2-1	TGCAGCGGGACCAGCTACAATGAGCAGTTCTTC	CSGTSYNEQFF
NA	NA	TRBV15	TRBJ2-5	TGTGCCACCAGCAGAGAGCAGGCCGAGACCCAGTACTTC	CATSREQAETQYF
NA	NA	TRBV15	TRBJ2-7	TGTGCCACCAGCAGAGATGGCGGGACAGCCCAACCTCTCCAGTACTTC	CATSRDGGTAQPLQYF
TRBD1	few	TRBV6-2/TRBV6-3	TRBJ1-1	TGTGCCAGCAGTTACTCGCAGGGGGGCACTGAAGCTTTCTTT	CASSYSQGGTEAFF
NA	few	TRBV6-5	TRBJ1-5	TGTGCCAGCAGTTACTCCAGGGGAAGCCAGCCCCAGCATTTT	CASSYSRGSQPQHF
NA	few	TRBV2	TRBJ1-2	TGTGCCAGCAGTGATGATTTTCCGGGGCCAGCTAACTATGGCTACACCTTC	CASSDDFPGPANYGYTF
NA	many	TRBV6-1	TRBJ2-7	TGTGCCAGCAGCCACGCGCCGGCAGGGCAGACCTACGAGCAGTACTTC	CASSHAPAGQTYEQYF
NA	few	TRBV28	TRBJ2-4	TGTGCCAGCAGTTTTCGAAACATTCAGTACTTC	CASSFRNIQYF
TRBD2	many	TRBV18	TRBJ2-5	TGTGCCAGCTCAACGGGAGCGGGACAAGAGACCCAGTACTTC	CASSTGAGQETQYF
TRBD2	NA	TRBV7-3	TRBJ2-3	TGTGCCAGCAGCCTACTAGCGGGAGGGTCAGATACGCAGTATTTT	CASSLLAGGSDTQYF
NA	NA	TRBV19	TRBJ2-1	TGTGCCAGTAGTAACATGGCATGGGGGTCCAATGAGCAGTTCTTC	CASSNMAWGSNEQFF
TRBD2	NA	TRBV20-1	TRBJ2-2	TGCAGTGCTAGTCGGGAGGGCCCCGGGGAGCTGTTTTTT	CSASREGPGELFF
TRBD1	few	TRBV7-9	TRBJ1-1	TGTGCCAGCAGCATGCGGGACAGGGGGCGCACTGAAGCTTTCTTT	CASSMRDRGRTEAFF
TRBD2	NA	TRBV5-1	TRBJ2-5	TGCGCCAGCAGCCCTCAAGCGGGAGCTGAAGAGACCCAGTACTTC	CASSPQAGAEETQYF
TRBD1	NA	TRBV2	TRBJ1-1	TGTGCCAGCAGTCCGTCGACAGGGGCGAACACTGAAGCTTTCTTT	CASSPSTGANTEAFF